Below are 11 T cell receptor beta chains sequenced from a single sample in a study of CD8 T cells in ankylosing spondylitis. TCRdb re-derived calls from the 5' RACE reads in MiXCR, one entry per CDR3 protein. The sample has 230,000 or so distinct CDR3 sequences; 15% to 20% are singletons. Material: blood, either unsorted or a sorted T cell fraction (not recorded which). The receptors here all came from a male donor with ankylosing spondylitis or in good health (not recorded which).

This clonotype was found once. The gene calls are TRBV12-5 and TRBJ2-5, with 7 bases identical to TRBD1. The CDR3 has 16 residues. The V gene end was trimmed by 5 bases and the J gene end by 0 bases; junction bases not matched to a gene: 9. Looked up from germline, CDR1 is LGHNT and CDR2 is FRNRAP. As DNA, the CDR3 is TGTGCTAGTGGTCTCCGGGACAGTTTGTACCAAGAGACCCAGTACTTC. Translation: CASGLRDSLYQETQYF.

The chain uses TRBV3-1 and TRBJ2-1; no definite D call. CDR3 size: 16 residues. The V end was cut by 1 base, the J end by 0 bases, with 10 bases between. Germline V lookup: CDR1 LGHDT, CDR2 YNNKEL (reference sequence). CDR3 sequence (DNA): TGTGCCAGCAGCCAAGTAGGTCTGCCCTCCTACAATGAGCAGTTCTTC. Translation gives CASSQVGLPSYNEQFF.

This clonotype appeared many times. The V and J genes are TRBV12-3 or TRBV12-4 and TRBJ2-3; a possible D gene is TRBD2 (5 bases). V was shortened by 6 bases and J by 3 bases, with 10 bases between the two germline ends. The CDR3 is 13 amino acids. In DNA form, the CDR3 reads TGTGCCAGCAGCCCCGGGAAAACAGATACGCAGTATTTT. The encoded protein is CASSPGKTDTQYF.

This clonotype appeared a few times. J is TRBJ2-7 and V is TRBV12-3 or TRBV12-4, with D unresolved. This CDR3 spans 15 amino acids. Trimming took off 5 bases at V and 0 bases at J, with 14 bases between the two ends. CDR3 bases: TGTGCCAGCAGTAATGACCTGCCGGGCTCCTACGAGCAGTACTTC. This codes for CASSNDLPGSYEQYF.

This clonotype came up a few times. This chain connects TRBV4-1 to TRBJ2-1; 11 nucleotides agree with TRBD2. This CDR3 comprises 15 residues. Germline lookup yields CDR1 MGHRA and CDR2 YSYEKL. J was trimmed by 7 bases and V by 6 bases; bases with no gene match: 8. CDR3 DNA sequence: TGCGCCAGCAGACTCACTAGCGGGAGTTTGAATGAGCAGTTCTTC. Translation gives CASRLTSGSLNEQFF.

The rearrangement links TRBV5-1 to TRBJ2-5; 9 bases fit TRBD1. Trimming cost V 4 bases and J 2 bases; bases outside gene matches: 18. This CDR3 spans 19 amino acids. Per the germline V gene, CDR1 is SGHRS and CDR2 is YFSETQ. CDR3: CASSRTPGQGLWHQETQYF. The CDR3 DNA sequence: TGCGCCAGCAGCAGAACACCGGGACAGGGTCTCTGGCATCAAGAGACCCAGTACTTC.

The chain carries TRBV4-3 and TRBJ2-7; TRBD1 agrees at 8 bases. This CDR3 has 14 residues. With V trimmed by 2 bases and J by 2 bases, 2 bases remained unmatched. Looked up from germline, CDR1 is LGHNA and CDR2 is YSLEER. The CDR3 coding sequence is TGCGCCAGCAGCCAATGGACAGGGCCCTACGAGCAGTACTTC. This codes for CASSQWTGPYEQYF.

This clonotype was detected many times. The chain employs TRBV5-4 and TRBJ2-3, with 9 bases fitting TRBD2. Germline V gives CDR1 SGHNT, CDR2 YYREEE (reference sequence). The CDR3 runs 16 residues. Trimming at V came to 0 bases and at J to 9 bases, leaving 11 bases not matched to a gene. This CDR3 is CASSLAAGLAGFTQYF. The CDR3 DNA sequence: TGTGCCAGCAGCTTGGCCGCCGGGCTAGCGGGATTCACGCAGTATTTT.

The chain has TRBV12-3 or TRBV12-4 and TRBJ2-1; 8 bases fit TRBD2. After removal of 5 bases from V and 8 bases from J, the junction contained 2 bases not matched to a gene. The CDR3 sequence is 12 residues long. The CDR3 region is CASSRAGDEQFF. In DNA, the CDR3 is TGTGCCAGCAGTAGAGCGGGAGATGAGCAGTTCTTC.

Many counts were recorded for this clonotype. This chain links TRBV19 with TRBJ2-7; 10 positions match TRBD1. Germline assignment: CDR1 LNHDA and CDR2 SQIVND (reference sequence). The CDR3 is made up of 15 amino acids. Germline trimming cut 5 bases from V and 1 base from J; bases unmatched to any gene: 5. The CDR3 region is CASSPAGQGSYEQYF. The CDR3 DNA follows: TGTGCCAGTAGTCCAGCGGGACAGGGGTCCTACGAGCAGTACTTC.

This chain connects TRBV3-1 to TRBJ1-4; no firm D call. This CDR3 is 15 amino acids long. CDR1 is LGHDT and CDR2 is YNNKEL in the germline V gene (reference sequence). The germline V and J ends were trimmed by 4 bases and 4 bases, with 13 bases remaining between them. This chain's CDR3 is CASSPSLWINEKLFF. The CDR3 coding sequence is TGTGCCAGCAGCCCCTCCCTTTGGATTAATGAAAAACTGTTTTTT.